This paragraph reports one T cell receptor beta chain. This sample stems from a study of blood T cell repertoires in COVID-19. The length of the CDR3 is 13 residues. The V end lost 10 bases, the J end lost 6 bases, and 20 bases lay between the germline ends. The germline V gene has CDR1 SGHKS and CDR2 YYEKEE (reference sequence). Authors' methods: From reference gene primer amplification, estimates of nucleated cell counts were derived. Some clones are missing from TCRdb's copy, which holds only in-frame ones; the method was immunoSEQ multiplex PCR. V, J and clone size are taken as reported in that table, and D and trimming were inferred from the DNA itself. The table lists some 93,000 clones, around 88% of them singletons.

The origin of this receptor is a woman older than 75 with acute or convalescent COVID-19. This chain uses TRBV5-5 with TRBJ2-7; TRBD2 might be the D (6 bases). The sequenced sample consisted of peripheral blood. CDR3 sequence reads: CAFSNYGGREQYF. CDR3 bases: TGTGCCTTTTCGAACTACGGAGGGCGCGAGCAGTACTTC.